One T cell receptor (beta chain) is described in this entry. Antigen specificity is unknown. The CDR3 covers 12 residues. Deletions cut 4 bases from V and 6 bases from J, with 8 bases between. The germline V gene encodes CDR1 WNHNN and CDR2 SYGVQD (reference sequence). This sample is part of a study of beta chain features in type 1 diabetes. Findings of the study overall: Researchers report that Type 1 diabetes patients had moderately but significantly shorter TCRB CDR3s across all four CD4+ subsets. In these data, an HLA type influence on TCRB rearrangement remained unresolved. There was a possibility that cDNA sequencing over-represented cells with high TCR expression.

Since all of the isolated RNA was reverse transcribed, expressed TCRB transcripts were what got sequenced. Profiling relied on immunoSEQ multiplex PCR, and the TCRdb table lists in-frame clones only, not all of them. The data hold around 40,000 clones, with approximately 70% observed a single time. Material for sequencing was Tregs from blood. The J gene is TRBJ2-3, the V gene TRBV10-1; D ambiguous. This clonotype originated in a man aged 25-40 years with type 1 diabetes. Some clones in this sample may be carry-over from other donors' samples. The CDR3 nucleotides read TGCGCCAGCAGTGTGGGCTCGGATACGCAGTATTTT. Translating gives CASSVGSDTQYF.